This T cell receptor beta chain emerged from a study of T cells in Graves' hyperthyroidism and ophthalmopathy (dated by TCRdb to between 2018 and 2020). Background on the whole study: Peripheral blood samples were taken at the time of initial diagnosis, prior to any treatment. To identify distinguishing TCR V-J signatures, a discovery cohort of about 100 patients was used, comprising some 45 with Graves' ophthalmopathy and 57 with stable Graves' hyperthyroidism. Whether ophthalmopathy could be predicted prospectively was tested in an independent validation cohort made up of some 20 hyperthyroidism patients plus 17 patients who later progressed to ophthalmopathy. The 75 to 100 discovery patients were randomly split 7:3 into training and test sets. Thyroid tissue and blood T-cell repertoires from six or seven Graves' hyperthyroidism patients were also compared in the study. Following sampling, methimazole starting at 30 mg daily was given to hyperthyroidism patients, and high-dose intravenous methylprednisolone was given to ophthalmopathy patients. According to the paper, TCR Vbeta CDR3 sequencing was carried out on some 140 peripheral blood samples, which came from approximately 41 ophthalmopathy, 70 to 80 hyperthyroidism and about 17 progressor patients. Beyond this particular receptor, the publication reports: Sample size was not statistically predetermined, and investigators were not blinded to group allocation. During validation, the model predicted progression to ophthalmopathy a median of around 6 months ahead of onset, with almost 71% sensitivity and 72% to 80% specificity. A 13 V-J signature model separated ophthalmopathy from stable hyperthyroidism, with just over 85% sensitivity and just under 84% specificity in cross-validation and 80%/75% in testing. Blood samples also contained most of the expanded thyroid clonotypes (frequency above 0.001), which suggests that blood repertoires may reflect thyroid immune responses.

The sample holds one count of this clonotype. Its antigen remains undetermined. No clone much larger than this one lies a single base away; base qualities are absent. Evidence from one read is weak. For CDR1 and CDR2, the germline V gene lists LGHNA and YSLEER. The CDR3, cysteine through phenylalanine, is 14 amino acids long. The retained sequence is limited to the CDR3, 42 bases, with the frame set at the first base. Trimming at the junction amounts to 1 base on V and 5 bases on J, and the germline ends lie 9 bases apart. TCR beta CDR3 regions were amplified from RNA transcripts. For the first round of RT-PCR on the TCR CDR3, the HTBI primer set was used together with the Qiagen OneStep RT-PCR kit. The libraries were constructed in a second round of multiplex PCR and then size-selected and purified. Paired-end sequencing of the libraries was performed with 100 bp reads on an Illumina HiSeq2000. The paper's processing steps were these. Raw data were processed with SOAPnuke, discarding reads with adapters, uncalled bases, mean Phred below 15, or no exact constant-primer or identifier match. COPE v1.2.5 was used to merge the high-quality paired reads, and each unique nucleotide sequence was defined as a clonotype. MiTCR v1.1 was used to align the clonotypes against IMGT TRBV, TRBD and TRBJ reference segments. Analysis was restricted to V-J combinations with a frequency above 0.0001, which covered roughly 99% of repertoires. The TCS score was defined as the ratio of F50 (clonal expansion) to E x V (chaos), calculated using BLOSUM62-based TCRdist between CDR3 peptides within each V-J. Welch's t-statistics and random forest reduced some 510 V-J features to 13, which were used in a naive Bayes classifier (R e1071). The public reads were run again by TCRdb, first through fastp at Q25 and then through MiXCR, and only productive beta chains were kept. One record per CDR3 amino acid sequence lists the most common genes and DNA. It is TCRdb's table, rather than the study itself, that gives the V and J calls and clone size. In all, the sample holds about 500,000 distinct CDR3 sequences, and roughly 16% of those were seen once. Clones ranked in the top ten supply 25% to 30% of the sample.

Ophthalmopathy patients had moderately to severely active disease, Clinical Activity Score of at least 3, NOSPECS grade of at least 4, and duration under 3 months. Any patient with an uncontrolled infection, another autoimmune disease, pregnancy or lactation was excluded. Diagnoses were established on the basis of clinical symptoms, serum thyroxine and TRAb, thyroid ultrasound, and orbital computed tomography. PBMCs were separated from around 9.1 ml of fresh peripheral blood using Ficoll-Paque density gradient centrifugation. Trizol reagent was used to extract total RNA, and RNA quality was then checked on an Agilent 2100 Bioanalyzer.

This TCR was sampled from a woman in her twenties or thirties with Graves' ophthalmopathy. The sequence is built from TRBV4-3 and TRBJ1-5; the D gene assignment is ambiguous. The specimen was blood. For the CDR3, the sequence is CASSQVRTDQPQHF. The nucleotide sequence reads as follows: TGCGCCAGCAGCCAAGTGCGAACAGATCAGCCCCAGCATTTT.